This T cell receptor beta chain emerged from a study of T cell changes during pregnancy in multiple sclerosis. The repertoire was sequenced with immunoSEQ multiplex PCR; TCRdb's copy has only in-frame clones and lacks some. The table includes over 85,000 clones, 90% detected once. CDR1 and CDR2 (germline): SEHNR, FQNEAQ (reference sequence). The ends were cut back, 1 base at V and 5 bases at J, with 11 bases in the middle. This CDR3 contains 14 residues. On this clone itself: Other DNA sequences in this specimen translate into the identical CDR3.

The sample consisted of peripheral blood, taken in the second trimester of pregnancy. This clonotype originated in a female donor in good health, enrolled as a control in a pregnancy study. The rearrangement uses TRBV7-9 and TRBJ1-1, with D maybe TRBD1 (6 bases). This CDR3 is CASSLGQGSTEAFF. The DNA for the CDR3 is TGTGCCAGCAGCTTAGGGCAGGGGTCGACTGAAGCTTTCTTT.